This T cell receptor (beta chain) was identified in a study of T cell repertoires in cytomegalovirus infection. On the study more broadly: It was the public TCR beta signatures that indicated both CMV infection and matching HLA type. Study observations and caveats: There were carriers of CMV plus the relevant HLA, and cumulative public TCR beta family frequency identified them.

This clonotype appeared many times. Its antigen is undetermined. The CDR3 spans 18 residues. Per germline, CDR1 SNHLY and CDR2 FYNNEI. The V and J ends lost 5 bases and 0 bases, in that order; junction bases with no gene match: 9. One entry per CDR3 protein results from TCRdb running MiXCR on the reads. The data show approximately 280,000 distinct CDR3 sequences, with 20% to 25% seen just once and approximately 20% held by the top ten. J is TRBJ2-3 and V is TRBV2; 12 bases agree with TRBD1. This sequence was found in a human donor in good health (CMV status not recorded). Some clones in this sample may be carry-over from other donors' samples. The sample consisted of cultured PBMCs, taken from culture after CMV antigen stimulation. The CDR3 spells CASSRGTGGSLSTDTQYF. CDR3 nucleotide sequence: TGTGCCAGCAGTCGCGGGACAGGGGGCTCTCTTAGCACAGATACGCAGTATTTT.